A selection of T cell receptor beta chains follows, all from one sample in a study of blood T cell repertoires in COVID-19. TCRdb keeps only in-frame clones here, not all; method: immunoSEQ multiplex PCR. The sample has roughly 250,000 clones; approximately 84% are singletons. Material for sequencing was peripheral blood. The receptors were gathered from a human donor in a cohort sampled during active COVID-19. Both conserved end residues are part of each CDR3. Fields, in order: V gene, J gene, clone size, D gene, CDR3 DNA, CDR3 protein. The D gene is left open where the match is weak. Clone size appears in some rows only: once, few, many, or a class for an expanded clone.

>TRBV5-4|TRBJ2-2|NA|NA
TGTGCCAGCAGCTTGGGGCCAGGGTTAGACACCGGGGAGCTGTTTTTT
CASSLGPGLDTGELFF
>TRBV10-1|TRBJ1-2|many|NA
TGCGCCAGCAGTTCGGACACCTATGGCTACACCTTC
CASSSDTYGYTF
>TRBV7-2|TRBJ2-4|NA|NA
TGTGCCAGCAGCTTAGCGCATGGGGAGAGAACTCAGTACTTC
CASSLAHGERTQYF
>TRBV2|TRBJ2-3|NA|NA
TGTGCCAGCAGAGGGGCTGGCACAGATACGCAGTATTTT
CASRGAGTDTQYF
>TRBV6-5|TRBJ2-3|NA|NA
TGTGCCAGCAGCCAGACAGATACGCAGTATTTT
CASSQTDTQYF
>TRBV7-6|TRBJ2-7|NA|TRBD2
TGTGCCAGCAGCACTCGTAGGGGGGAAGCGGGAGGCGAGCAGTACTTC
CASSTRRGEAGGEQYF
>TRBV20-1|TRBJ2-5|NA|TRBD1
TGCAGTGCTAGTCCTTCGACAGGGCCCGGGGCGACCCAGTACTTC
CSASPSTGPGATQYF
>TRBV5-1|TRBJ1-1|NA|NA
TGCGCCAGCCGGGGGGTAGGGACTGAAGCTTTCTTT
CASRGVGTEAFF
>TRBV19|TRBJ2-1|NA|NA
TGTGCCAGTAGTGCCCTTCGCGCCTACAATGAGCAGTTCTTC
CASSALRAYNEQFF
>TRBV13|TRBJ1-1|NA|NA
TGTGCCAGCAGCCCCCGGCGGGCCCCGAACACTGAAGCTTTCTTT
CASSPRRAPNTEAFF
>TRBV5-1|TRBJ2-3|NA|NA
TGCGCCAGCAGCCCGGTCGCTAGCCCAGATACGCAGTATTTT
CASSPVASPDTQYF
>TRBV7-3|TRBJ2-3|NA|NA
TGTGCCAGCAGCATATCTAGCGCCGTGGGAGATACGCAGTATTTT
CASSISSAVGDTQYF